The entry below gives a single TCR beta chain sequence along with its context. This CDR3 has 15 amino acids. V gave up 5 bases and J gave up 2 bases; unmatched junction bases: 5. CDR1 and CDR2 from the germline V gene are MGHRA and YSYEKL. The sample comes from a study of blood T cell repertoires in COVID-19. The wider study: Acute and convalescent COVID-19 specimens originated in the United States, Italy and Spain.

Method: immunoSEQ multiplex PCR; TCRdb's copy keeps in-frame clones and lacks some. The sample includes 350,000 to 450,000 clones, roughly 85% of them seen just once. The sequence was collected from a woman between 18 and 30 years old with acute or convalescent COVID-19. The chain uses TRBV4-1 and TRBJ2-1; 8 positions agree with TRBD2. Sequences were obtained from peripheral blood. The CDR3 DNA is TGCGCCAGCAGCTCTCGGGGGGGCACCTACAATGAGCAGTTCTTC. Protein: CASSSRGGTYNEQFF.